These 22 T cell receptor beta chains were all obtained from the same sample, sequenced in a study of post-analysis software for immune sequencing data. Whole-study findings and limits: In patients, five or six TRBV segments were more frequent than in controls, with TRBV5-6, TRBV5-1 and TRBV20-1 among them.

Prepared TCR beta cDNA libraries contained unique molecular identifiers. TCRdb used MiXCR to reprocess the PCR reads, holding one entry per CDR3 protein. Altogether some 690,000 distinct CDR3 sequences are present, about 32% being singletons, with the ten largest covering about 0.5%. These TCRs are of unknown antigen specificity. The material sequenced was blood. The source of these receptors is a girl between 10 and 17 years old with multiple sclerosis.

This clonotype was observed once. The rearrangement uses TRBV20-1 and TRBJ1-5, with D maybe TRBD1 (5 bases). There are 15 residues in the CDR3. Germline V lookup: CDR1 DFQATT, CDR2 SNEGSKA (reference sequence). With 6 bases removed from V and 2 bases from J, the gap between germline ends came to 17 bases. CDR3 sequence reads: CSANGAPKGNQPQHF. The CDR3 DNA sequence: TGCAGTGCAAACGGGGCACCGAAGGGCAATCAGCCCCAGCATTTT.

Of note for this clonotype: One end of the junction does not line up with germline, which may come from a read error. The chain couples TRBV4-2 to TRBJ2-3; 15 bases are shared with TRBD2. This CDR3 is built from 18 residues. From germline, CDR1 is LGHNA and CDR2 YNFKEQ. CDR3 DNA sequence: TGTGCCGGCAGCGGGACTAGCGGGGGGCTACGCCCCACAGATACGCAGTATTTT. It is translated as CAGSGTSGGLRPTDTQYF.

This clonotype was observed a handful of times. Sequence at one end of the junction differs from germline and may be a read error. This sequence joins TRBV12-3 or TRBV12-4 and TRBJ1-6; possibly TRBD1 for D (5 bases). There are 16 residues in the CDR3. CDR3 DNA sequence: TGTGCCAGCACCCCGGGAGGGGTCTCCTATAATTCACCCCCCCACTTT. The encoded protein is CASTPGGVSYNSPPHF.

The CDR3 reads CSVYLAGNEQFF. CDR3 sequence (DNA): TGCAGTGTATACCTAGCCGGCAATGAGCAGTTCTTC. The V gene is TRBV20-1, the J gene TRBJ2-1, with a possible D match to TRBD2 (5 bases). With 7 bases removed from V and 6 bases from J, the gap between germline ends came to 13 bases. CDR3 size: 12 residues. Germline CDR1 and CDR2: DFQATT and SNEGSKA (reference sequence).

The V and J genes are TRBV4-1 and TRBJ1-1; D unresolved. Trimming took off 4 bases at V and 2 bases at J, with 17 bases between the two ends. The CDR3 length is 16 residues. The germline gives CDR1 MGHRA, CDR2 YSYEKL. The CDR3 is CASSRPFLADNTEAFF. The CDR3 nucleotides read TGCGCCAGCAGCCGCCCCTTTTTAGCAGATAACACTGAAGCTTTCTTT.

The chain joins TRBV7-8 to TRBJ2-5; the match to TRBD2 covers 15 bases. The CDR3 totals 16 residues. Germline trimming cut 5 bases from V and 3 bases from J; bases unmatched to any gene: 4. Germline V gives CDR1 SGHVS, CDR2 FQNEAQ. The CDR3, as DNA: TGTGCCAGCAGCCAAGGACTAGCGGGAGGGGAAGAGACCCAGTACTTC. Its protein is CASSQGLAGGEETQYF.

This clonotype appeared a few times. One junction end disagrees with the germline gene, perhaps due to a read error. The chain combines TRBV19 with TRBJ2-7; D is uncertain. The V gene's germline CDR1 is LNHDA and CDR2 SQIVND (reference sequence). The CDR3 covers 12 residues. CDR3 loop: CASSMGSSEQYF. The CDR3 nucleotides are TGTGCCAGTAGTATGGGCTCCTCCGAGCAGTACTTC.

The sample holds a few counts of this clonotype. This chain connects TRBV6-6 to TRBJ2-3; 9 bases line up with TRBD1. The germline CDR1 and CDR2 sequences are MNHNY and SVGAGI (reference sequence). The CDR3 extends over 15 amino acids. The trim removed 5 bases at V and 4 bases at J, leaving 7 bases unmatched. CDR3 region: CASSPTGGASDTQYF. CDR3 DNA: TGTGCCAGCAGTCCTACAGGGGGCGCTTCAGATACGCAGTATTTT.

V usage is TRBV29-1 and J usage is TRBJ2-7; either TRBD1 or TRBD2 may fit D (5 bases each). The germline gives CDR1 SQVTM, CDR2 ANQGSEA. CDR3 length: 16 amino acids. V was trimmed by 0 bases and J by 3 bases, leaving 18 bases between them. This CDR3 reads CSVEDRGRDSIYEQYF. The CDR3 DNA reads as TGCAGCGTTGAAGATCGGGGCAGGGATTCGATCTACGAGCAGTACTTC.

This clonotype was observed a handful of times. J is TRBJ1-2 and V is TRBV12-3 or TRBV12-4; maybe TRBD1 (6 bases). The CDR3 has 17 amino acids. With 6 bases removed from V and 7 bases from J, the gap between germline ends came to 27 bases. Here the CDR3 DNA reads TGTGCCAGCAGATACCCACAGGGTTGGGCGACTGGTGGTGGCTACACCTTC. The encoded protein is CASRYPQGWATGGGYTF.

V and J are TRBV2 and TRBJ2-1; no firm D call. The CDR3 is 13 amino acids. The V end lost 3 bases, the J end lost 4 bases, and 7 bases lay between the germline ends. The germline gives CDR1 SNHLY, CDR2 FYNNEI. The CDR3 sequence is CASSEAKYNEQFF. In DNA form, the CDR3 reads TGTGCCAGCAGTGAGGCAAAGTACAATGAGCAGTTCTTC. Using reference TRBV2 and TRBJ2-1 for the parts outside the CDR3, the full variable domain is EPEVTQTPSHQVTQMGQEVILRCVPISNHLYFYWYRQILGQKVEFLVSFYNNEISEKSEIFDDQFSVERPDGSNFTLKIRSTKLEDSAMYFCASSEAKYNEQFFGPGTRLTVL.

The chain uses TRBV29-1 and TRBJ2-1; 9 bases agree with TRBD2. This CDR3 contains 14 residues. Germline CDR1 is SQVTM and CDR2 is ANQGSEA. The junction had 6 bases not matched to a gene; V was cut back by 6 bases and J by 3 bases. The CDR3 here is CSVAGTSYYNEQFF. DNA for the CDR3: TGCAGCGTCGCCGGGACTAGCTACTACAATGAGCAGTTCTTC.

This clonotype was seen only a few times. The V and J genes are TRBV9 and TRBJ2-7, with D unclear. The CDR3 covers 14 residues. Germline loops: CDR1 SGDLS, CDR2 YYNGEE. V lost 0 bases and J 3 bases, leaving 10 bases between the germline ends. This CDR3 is CASSVGPLVYEQYF. CDR3 DNA sequence: TGTGCCAGCAGCGTAGGACCATTAGTCTACGAGCAGTACTTC. Full variable domain (outside the CDR3, taken from reference TRBV9 and TRBJ2-7): DSGVTQTPKHLITATGQRVTLRCSPRSGDLSVYWYQQSLDQGLQFLIQYYNGEERAKGNILERFSAQQFPDLHSELNLSSLELGDSALYFCASSVGPLVYEQYFGPGTRLTVT.

V and J are TRBV5-6 and TRBJ2-7, with 7 bases aligning to TRBD1. Per the germline V gene, CDR1 is SGHDT and CDR2 is YYEEEE. The trim removed 4 bases at V and 5 bases at J, leaving 12 bases unmatched. This CDR3 has 15 residues. The CDR3 coding sequence is TGTGCCAGCAGCCCTCCGACAGGGATGAGCCACGAGCAGTACTTC. It specifies CASSPPTGMSHEQYF.

The rearrangement joins TRBV11-2 to TRBJ2-7; no firm D call. The germline gives CDR1 SGHAT, CDR2 FQNNGV. This CDR3 region has 13 residues. V was pared by 5 bases and J by 2 bases, with 10 bases between. The CDR3 sequence is CASSPLKPYEQYF. The CDR3 nucleotides read TGTGCCAGCAGCCCCCTGAAGCCCTACGAGCAGTACTTC.

The rearrangement links TRBV9 to TRBJ2-4; TRBD1 aligns across 10 bases. CDR1 and CDR2 (germline): SGDLS, YYNGEE. This CDR3 is built from 18 residues. Trimming at V came to 4 bases and at J to 13 bases, leaving 23 bases not matched to a gene. This CDR3 is CASSIGITSGTGEGEQYF. Here the CDR3 DNA reads TGTGCCAGCAGCATAGGAATCACATCCGGGACAGGGGAGGGGGAGCAGTACTTC.

In its sample, this clonotype was seen a few times. This chain joins TRBV20-1 and TRBJ2-7, with 8 bases matching TRBD1. V trimming: 1 base; J trimming: 5 bases; junction bases outside the gene matches: 7. The germline CDR1 and CDR2 sequences are DFQATT and SNEGSKA (reference sequence). CDR3 length equals 14 residues. DNA for the CDR3: TGCAGTGCTAGAGTTTTTGGACAGGGAGACGAGCAGTACTTC. Its protein is CSARVFGQGDEQYF.

Only a few counts were recorded for this clonotype. This chain links TRBV4-1 with TRBJ1-5; TRBD1 might be the D (5 bases). The V end was cut by 6 bases, the J end by 6 bases, with 12 bases between. Per the germline V gene, CDR1 is MGHRA and CDR2 is YSYEKL. The CDR3 is 13 amino acids. The CDR3 loop is CASSQPTGQPQHF. CDR3 nucleotide sequence: TGCGCCAGCAGTCAACCTACAGGTCAGCCCCAGCATTTT.

The table lists this clonotype with many counts. The chain couples TRBV6-5 to TRBJ2-5; 7 bases agree with TRBD2. Germline CDR1 and CDR2: MNHEY and SVGAGI. V lost 5 bases and J lost 5; bases outside the gene matches: 11. This CDR3 is 15 amino acids long. CDR3 nucleotide sequence: TGTGCCAGCAGTACCACGCGGGGGAACGAGGAGACCCAGTACTTC. Protein: CASSTTRGNEETQYF.

A remark on this clonotype: A single base separates this from a much larger clone, so it may be a read error. The CDR3 region is CASSQEVGIKDEQYF. The CDR3 nucleotides read TGCGCCAGCAGCCAGGAGGTCGGGATCAAGGATGAGCAGTACTTC. The chain has TRBV4-3 and TRBJ2-5, with TRBD2 as a possible D gene (5 bases). V lost 3 bases and J lost 11, with 22 bases in between. The CDR3 runs to 15 residues. Germline CDR1 LGHNA, CDR2 YSLEER.

The J gene is TRBJ2-1, the V gene TRBV10-3; D call uncertain. Trimming shortened V by 4 bases and J by 4 bases, and 11 bases separated the two germline ends. The CDR3 runs 14 residues. Germline V CDR1 and CDR2: ENHRY, SYGVKD. The CDR3 spells CAISGAGSYNEQFF. The CDR3 DNA reads as TGTGCCATCAGTGGGGCAGGATCTTACAATGAGCAGTTCTTC.

This clonotype has only a few counts. J is TRBJ2-1 and V is TRBV20-1; 7 nucleotides align to TRBD2. TRBJ2-7 matches the DNA end more closely, so the J call is doubtful. CDR3 length: 14 amino acids. Germline V gene data show CDR1 as DFQATT and CDR2 as SNEGSKA (reference sequence). CDR3 region: CSAITSASYNEQYF. DNA of the CDR3: TGCAGTGCTATAACTAGCGCCTCCTACAATGAGCAGTACTTC.